Below are 7 T cell receptor beta chains sequenced from a single sample in a study of OX40 agonist ivuxolimab in advanced cancers. The table came from immunoSEQ multiplex PCR; TCRdb's copy has only in-frame clones and leaves some out. The sample includes fewer than 100,000 clones, 84% of them seen just once. The material sequenced was CD4+ or CD8+ T cells sorted from blood, taken in a trial of the OX40 agonist ivuxolimab. The source is an adult with an advanced solid tumor such as melanoma, head and neck, liver or kidney cancer.

This rearrangement joins TRBV13 to TRBJ2-1, with TRBD2 identical over 12 bases. The ends lost 5 bases at V and 3 bases at J; junction bases unmatched: 2. The CDR3 extends over 15 amino acids. CDR1 is PRHDT and CDR2 is FYEKMQ in the germline V gene (reference sequence). The CDR3 region has the DNA TGTGCCAGCAGCCGACTAGCGGGGGTCTACAATGAGCAGTTCTTC. Protein sequence: CASSRLAGVYNEQFF.

The chain joins TRBV18 to TRBJ1-6, with unresolved D. Trimming cost V 5 bases and J 4 bases, with 3 bases left between them. The CDR3 is made up of 12 amino acids. Germline V gene data show CDR1 as KGHSH and CDR2 as LQKENI. CDR3 sequence reads: CASSAYNSPLHF. CDR3 DNA sequence: TGTGCCAGCTCAGCATATAATTCACCCCTCCACTTT. Drawing the rest from reference TRBV18 and TRBJ1-6, the complete variable domain is NAGVMQNPRHLVRRRGQEARLRCSPMKGHSHVYWYRQLPEEGLKFMVYLQKENIIDESGMPKERFSAEFPKEGPSILRIQQVVRGDSAAYFCASSAYNSPLHFGNGTRLTVT.

The V call is TRBV4-1, the J call TRBJ1-5; the D gene is possibly TRBD1 (6 bases). Per the germline V gene, CDR1 is MGHRA and CDR2 is YSYEKL. Trimming cost V 0 bases and J 3 bases, with 9 bases left between them. CDR3 length: 15 amino acids. CDR3 in amino acids: CASSQDGQPNQPQHF. The CDR3 bases are TGCGCCAGCAGCCAAGATGGACAGCCCAATCAGCCCCAGCATTTT.

CDR3 protein: CASSLETYNEQFF. Written as DNA, the CDR3 is TGTGCCAGCAGCTTAGAAACCTACAATGAGCAGTTCTTC. V usage is TRBV7-6 and J usage is TRBJ2-1; D is undetermined. This CDR3 spans 13 amino acids. CDR1 and CDR2 (germline): SGHVS, FNYEAQ. V lost 1 base and J lost 2, with 3 bases in between.

As DNA, the CDR3 is TGTGCCAGCAGCCCCGGACAGGGCTGGACTGAAGCTTTCTTT. Translating it yields CASSPGQGWTEAFF. The rearrangement uses TRBV7-2 and TRBJ1-1; 8 bases align to TRBD1. The ends lost 5 bases at V and 5 bases at J; junction bases unmatched: 7. This CDR3 has 14 residues. Germline V CDR1 and CDR2: SGHTA, FQGNSA. Together with reference TRBV7-2 and TRBJ1-1, the CDR3 gives the full variable domain: GAGVSQSPSNKVTEKGKDVELRCDPISGHTALYWYRQSLGQGLEFLIYFQGNSAPDKSGLPSDRFSAERTGGSVSTLTIQRTQQEDSAVYLCASSPGQGWTEAFFGQGTRLTVV.

Regarding this clone: This same CDR3 is encoded by further DNA sequences in the sample. The chain recombines TRBV19 with TRBJ1-2; 7 nucleotides align to TRBD1. The J segment lost 2 bases and the V segment lost 8 bases, leaving 5 bases of the junction unmatched. The germline CDR1 and CDR2 sequences are LNHDA and SQIVND (reference sequence). The CDR3 sequence is 13 residues long. The CDR3 spells CASSPTGNYGYTF. The CDR3, as DNA: TGTGCCAGTTCCCCGACAGGGAACTATGGCTACACCTTC.

The rearrangement uses TRBV4-3 and TRBJ1-1, with 9 bases aligning to TRBD1. CDR1 LGHNA and CDR2 YSLEER come from the germline V gene. The CDR3 is 16 residues long. V trimming: 4 bases; J trimming: 2 bases; junction bases outside the gene matches: 8. The CDR3 loop is CASSRGQGRVNTEAFF. CDR3 bases: TGCGCCAGCAGCCGGGGACAGGGAAGAGTAAACACTGAAGCTTTCTTT.